A selection of T cell receptor beta chains follows, all from one sample in a study of shared clonotypes between healthy human individuals. The protocol was immunoSEQ multiplex PCR, while the TCRdb copy is restricted to in-frame clones and leaves out a portion. The sample holds over a million clones; around 97% are singletons and the top ten take approximately 1%. The sample was naive CD4+ T cells sorted from blood. The receptors stem from a man aged 25 to 40 in good health. Both conserved end residues are part of each CDR3. D genes are given only for firm matches. For some rows the clone size is stated as once, few or many, or as a class when expanded; others skip it.

cdr3_nt cdr3_aa v_call clone_size cdr3_length j_call d_call
TGTGCCATCAGCCCTCAGGGAAACGGCTACACCTTC CAISPQGNGYTF TRBV10-3 once 12 TRBJ1-2 -
TGTGCCAGCACTGAAGGGGACAGGGCTAGGACTGAAGCTTTCTTT CASTEGDRARTEAFF TRBV11-2 - 15 TRBJ1-1 TRBD1
TGTGCCAGCAGCTCCGGGATGTGGAATGGACAGGGGTTTTATGGCACTGAAGCTTTCTTT CASSSGMWNGQGFYGTEAFF TRBV5-8 - 20 TRBJ1-1 TRBD1
TGTGCTAGCAGCTCCCCAGGACTAGAGCAGTTCTTC CASSSPGLEQFF TRBV7-7 - 12 TRBJ2-1 -
TGCAGTGCTAAAGGGGCCACTGAAGCTTTCTTT CSAKGATEAFF TRBV20-1 - 11 TRBJ1-1 -
TGTGCCAGCAGTGAAAGAAATGCTTACGAGCAGTACTTC CASSERNAYEQYF TRBV6-1 once 13 TRBJ2-7 -
TGCGCCAGCTCCGTGAGAAACAGGGGGAGTACCCCCCTCTACGAGCAGTACTTC CASSVRNRGSTPLYEQYF TRBV5-1 - 18 TRBJ2-7 TRBD1
TGCGCCAGCAGCTTGGTTAGCGGGAACCCCTACAATGAGCAGTTCTTC CASSLVSGNPYNEQFF TRBV5-1 - 16 TRBJ2-1 TRBD2
TGTGCCTGGAGTGAAGAAGGGGTCTACACAGATACGCAGTATTTT CAWSEEGVYTDTQYF TRBV30 - 15 TRBJ2-3 -
TGCGCCAGCAGCCAAGTGGTGTTTGAAAGGGAGCAGTTCTTC CASSQVVFEREQFF TRBV4-1 - 14 TRBJ2-1 -
TGTGCCAGCAGCTTCGACGTGTTGGGTTACGAGCAGTACTTC CASSFDVLGYEQYF TRBV5-6 - 14 TRBJ2-7 -
TGTGCCAGCAGTGAAAACGGGGGTGGCCCAGATACGCAGTATTTT CASSENGGGPDTQYF TRBV6-1 once 15 TRBJ2-3 -
TGTGCCAGCAGTGACGGGTACACTGAAGCTTTCTTT CASSDGYTEAFF TRBV6-4 - 12 TRBJ1-1 -
TGTGCCAGCAGTTTGTGGACAGACATCCGGGAGACCCAGTACTTC CASSLWTDIRETQYF TRBV28 - 15 TRBJ2-5 -
TGTGCCAGCAGTTTATCCGGGACTAATGAAAAACTGTTTTTT CASSLSGTNEKLFF TRBV28 - 14 TRBJ1-4 -
TGTGCCAGCAGCCACGTCGGGGGGATTTGGTACGAGCAGTACTTC CASSHVGGIWYEQYF TRBV2 - 15 TRBJ2-7 TRBD2
TGTGCCAGCAGCAAATCCGGGACTAGTCCGTACGAGCAGTACTTC CASSKSGTSPYEQYF TRBV6-5 - 15 TRBJ2-7 TRBD2